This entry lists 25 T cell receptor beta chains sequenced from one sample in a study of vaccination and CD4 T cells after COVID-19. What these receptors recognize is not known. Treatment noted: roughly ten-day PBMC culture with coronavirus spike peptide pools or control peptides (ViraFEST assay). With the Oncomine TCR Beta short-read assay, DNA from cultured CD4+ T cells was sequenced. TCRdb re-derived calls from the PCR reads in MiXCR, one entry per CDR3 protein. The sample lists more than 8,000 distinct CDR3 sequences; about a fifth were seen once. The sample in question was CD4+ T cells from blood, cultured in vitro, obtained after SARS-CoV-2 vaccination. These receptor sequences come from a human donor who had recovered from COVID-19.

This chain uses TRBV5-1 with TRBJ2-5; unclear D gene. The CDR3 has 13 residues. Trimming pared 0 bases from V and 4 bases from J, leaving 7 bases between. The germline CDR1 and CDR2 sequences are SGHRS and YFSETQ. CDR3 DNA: TGCGCCAGCAGCTTGGAGGCTGCAGAGACCCAGTACTTC. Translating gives CASSLEAAETQYF.

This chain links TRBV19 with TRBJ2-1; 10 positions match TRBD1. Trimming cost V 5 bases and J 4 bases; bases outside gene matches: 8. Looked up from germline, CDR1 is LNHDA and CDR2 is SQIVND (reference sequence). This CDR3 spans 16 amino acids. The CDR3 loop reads CASSLLGTGVYNEQFF. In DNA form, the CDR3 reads TGTGCCAGTAGTCTGCTCGGGACAGGGGTTTACAATGAGCAGTTCTTC.

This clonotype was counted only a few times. CDR3 coding DNA: TGTGCCATCACAAGGGGTTCGGATAATTCACCCCTCCACTTT. This gives the protein CAITRGSDNSPLHF. V usage is TRBV10-3 and J usage is TRBJ1-6, with D possibly matching TRBD1 (5 bases). Germline values: CDR1 ENHRY, CDR2 SYGVKD. The V end was cut by 7 bases, the J end by 5 bases, with 12 bases between. The CDR3 is 14 amino acids.

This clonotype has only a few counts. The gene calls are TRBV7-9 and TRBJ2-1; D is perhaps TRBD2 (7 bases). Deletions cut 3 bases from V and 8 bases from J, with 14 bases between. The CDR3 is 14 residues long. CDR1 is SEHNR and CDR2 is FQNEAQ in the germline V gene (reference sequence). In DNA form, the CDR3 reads TGTGCCAGCAGCTTTGTGGGGGGGCTTTATGAGCAGTTCTTC. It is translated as CASSFVGGLYEQFF.

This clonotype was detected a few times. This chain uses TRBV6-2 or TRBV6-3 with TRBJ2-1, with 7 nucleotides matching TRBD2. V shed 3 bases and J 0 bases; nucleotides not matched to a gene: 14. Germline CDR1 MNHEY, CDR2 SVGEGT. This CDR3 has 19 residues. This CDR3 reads CASSYRKTSPQASYNEQFF. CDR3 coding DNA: TGTGCCAGCAGTTATCGTAAGACTAGCCCTCAAGCCTCCTACAATGAGCAGTTCTTC.

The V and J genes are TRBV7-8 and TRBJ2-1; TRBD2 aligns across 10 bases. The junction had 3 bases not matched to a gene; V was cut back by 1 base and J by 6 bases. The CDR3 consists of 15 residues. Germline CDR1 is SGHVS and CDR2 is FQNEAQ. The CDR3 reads CASSLVLAGSNEQFF. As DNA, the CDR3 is TGTGCCAGCAGCTTAGTACTAGCGGGGAGCAATGAGCAGTTCTTC. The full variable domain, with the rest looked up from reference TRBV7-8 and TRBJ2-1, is GAGVSQSPRYKVAKRGQDVALRCDPISGHVSLFWYQQALGQGPEFLTYFQNEAQLDKSGLPSDRFFAERPEGSVSTLKIQRTQQEDSAVYLCASSLVLAGSNEQFFGPGTRLTVL.

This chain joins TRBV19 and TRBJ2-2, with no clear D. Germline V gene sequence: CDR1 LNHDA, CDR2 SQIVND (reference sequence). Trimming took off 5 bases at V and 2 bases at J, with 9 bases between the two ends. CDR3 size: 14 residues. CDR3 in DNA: TGTGCCAGTAGTCAGGCAGCTAACACCGGGGAGCTGTTTTTT. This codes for CASSQAANTGELFF.

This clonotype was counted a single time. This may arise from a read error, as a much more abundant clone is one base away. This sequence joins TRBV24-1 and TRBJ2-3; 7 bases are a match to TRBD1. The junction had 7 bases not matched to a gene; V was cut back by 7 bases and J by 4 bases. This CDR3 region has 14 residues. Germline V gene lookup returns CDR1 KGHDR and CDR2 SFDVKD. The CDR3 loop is CATSNRGVADTQYF. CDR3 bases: TGTGCCACCAGCAACAGGGGTGTCGCAGATACGCAGTATTTT.

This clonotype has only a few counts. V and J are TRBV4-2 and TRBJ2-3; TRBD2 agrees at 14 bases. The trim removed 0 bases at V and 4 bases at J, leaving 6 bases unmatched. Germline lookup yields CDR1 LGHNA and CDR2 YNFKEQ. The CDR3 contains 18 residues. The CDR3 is CASSQDRGLAGVSDTQYF. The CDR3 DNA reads TGTGCCAGCAGCCAAGATAGGGGACTAGCGGGGGTGTCAGATACGCAGTATTTT.

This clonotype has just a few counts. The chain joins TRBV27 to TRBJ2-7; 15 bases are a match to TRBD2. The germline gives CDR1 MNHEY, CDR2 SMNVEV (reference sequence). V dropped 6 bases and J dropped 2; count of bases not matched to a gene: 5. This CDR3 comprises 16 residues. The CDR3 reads CASRRTSGGVTYEQYF. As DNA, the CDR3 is TGTGCCAGCAGAAGGACTAGCGGGGGGGTGACCTACGAGCAGTACTTC.

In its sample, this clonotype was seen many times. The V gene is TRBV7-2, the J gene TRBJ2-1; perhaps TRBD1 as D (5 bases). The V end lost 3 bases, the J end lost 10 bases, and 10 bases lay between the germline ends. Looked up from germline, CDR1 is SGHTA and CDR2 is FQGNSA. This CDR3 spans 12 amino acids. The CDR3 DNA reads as TGTGCCAGCAGCTTGGAAGCAGGGGAGCAGTTCTTC. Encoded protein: CASSLEAGEQFF.

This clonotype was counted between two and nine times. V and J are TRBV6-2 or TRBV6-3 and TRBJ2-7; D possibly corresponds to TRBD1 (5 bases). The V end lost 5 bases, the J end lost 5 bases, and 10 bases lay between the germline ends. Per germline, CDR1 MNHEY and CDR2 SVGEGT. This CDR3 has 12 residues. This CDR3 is CASSRGYNEQYF. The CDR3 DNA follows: TGTGCCAGCAGTAGGGGTTACAACGAGCAGTACTTC.

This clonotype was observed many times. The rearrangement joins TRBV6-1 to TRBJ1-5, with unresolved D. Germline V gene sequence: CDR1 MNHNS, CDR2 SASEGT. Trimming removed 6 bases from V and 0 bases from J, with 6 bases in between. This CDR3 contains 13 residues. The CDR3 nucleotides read TGTGCCAGCAGGGCGGATAGCAATCAGCCCCAGCATTTT. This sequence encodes CASRADSNQPQHF.

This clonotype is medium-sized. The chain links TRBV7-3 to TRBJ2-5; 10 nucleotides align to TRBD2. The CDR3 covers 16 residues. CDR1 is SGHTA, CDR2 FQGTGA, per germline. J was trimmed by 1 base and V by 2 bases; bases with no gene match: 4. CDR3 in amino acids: CASSLGPSGGQETQYF. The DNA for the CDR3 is TGTGCCAGCAGCTTAGGTCCTAGCGGGGGCCAAGAGACCCAGTACTTC.

CDR3 DNA: TGTGCCACCAGCAGGGGGGGCCTGCGGAGCAATCAGCCCCAGCATTTT. It translates to CATSRGGLRSNQPQHF. This chain connects TRBV15 to TRBJ1-5, with a weak D call TRBD1 (6 bases). CDR3 length: 16 residues. Trimming left V 3 bases short and J 1 base short, with 13 bases between. Germline assignment: CDR1 LNHNV and CDR2 YYDKDF (reference sequence).

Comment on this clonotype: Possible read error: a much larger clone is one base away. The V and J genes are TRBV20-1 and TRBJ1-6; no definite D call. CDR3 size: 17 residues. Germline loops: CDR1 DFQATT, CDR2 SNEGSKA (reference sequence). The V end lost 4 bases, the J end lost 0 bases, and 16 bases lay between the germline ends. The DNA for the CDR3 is TGCAGTGCTATGCGTCCGGCGACGAGCTCCTATAATTCACCCCTCCACTTT. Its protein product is CSAMRPATSSYNSPLHF.

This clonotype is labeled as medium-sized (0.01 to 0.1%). The CDR3 loop reads CASSSGQCSYEQYF. The CDR3 coding sequence is TGTGCCAGCAGCTCGGGACAGTGCTCCTACGAGCAGTACTTC. V usage is TRBV7-4 and J usage is TRBJ2-7, with 7 bases that match TRBD1. The CDR3 extends over 14 amino acids. The germline gives CDR1 SGHVT, CDR2 SQSDAQ. V dropped 4 bases and J dropped 0; count of bases not matched to a gene: 3.

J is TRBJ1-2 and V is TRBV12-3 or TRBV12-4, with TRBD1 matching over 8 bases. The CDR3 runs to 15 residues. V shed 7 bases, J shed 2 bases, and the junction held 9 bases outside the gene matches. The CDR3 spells CASTETGVRNYGYTF. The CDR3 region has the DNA TGTGCCAGCACCGAGACAGGGGTTAGGAACTATGGCTACACCTTC.

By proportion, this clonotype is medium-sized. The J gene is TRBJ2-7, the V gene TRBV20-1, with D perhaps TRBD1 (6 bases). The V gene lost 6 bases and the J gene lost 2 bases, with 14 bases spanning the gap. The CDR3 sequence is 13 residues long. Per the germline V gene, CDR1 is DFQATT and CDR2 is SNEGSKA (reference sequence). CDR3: CSASRPGAYEQYF. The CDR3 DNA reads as TGCAGTGCCAGTCGTCCAGGGGCCTACGAGCAGTACTTC.

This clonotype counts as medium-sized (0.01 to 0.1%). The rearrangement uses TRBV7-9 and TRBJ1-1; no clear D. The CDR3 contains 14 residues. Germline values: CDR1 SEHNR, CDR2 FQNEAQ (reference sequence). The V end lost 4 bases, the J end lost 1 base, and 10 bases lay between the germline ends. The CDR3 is CASSSQSWNTEAFF. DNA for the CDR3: TGTGCCAGCAGCTCACAGAGCTGGAACACTGAAGCTTTCTTT.

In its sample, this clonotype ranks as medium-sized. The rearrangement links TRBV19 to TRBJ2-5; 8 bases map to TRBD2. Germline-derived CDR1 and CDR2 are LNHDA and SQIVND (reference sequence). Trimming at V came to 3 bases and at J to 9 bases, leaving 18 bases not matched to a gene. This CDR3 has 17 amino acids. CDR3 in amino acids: CASSMGSAGETRSSQYF. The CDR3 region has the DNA TGTGCCAGTAGTATGGGATCAGCGGGGGAGACCCGTTCGTCCCAGTACTTC. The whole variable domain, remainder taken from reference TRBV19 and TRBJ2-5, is DGGITQSPKYLFRKEGQNVTLSCEQNLNHDAMYWYRQDPGQGLRLIYYSQIVNDFQKGDIAEGYSVSREKKESFPLTVTSAQKNPTAFYLCASSMGSAGETRSSQYFGPGTRLLVL.

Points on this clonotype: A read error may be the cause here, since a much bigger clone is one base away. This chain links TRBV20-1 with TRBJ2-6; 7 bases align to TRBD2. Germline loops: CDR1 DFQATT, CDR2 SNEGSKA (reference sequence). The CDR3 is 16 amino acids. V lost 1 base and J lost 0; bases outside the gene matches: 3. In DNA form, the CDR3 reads TGCAGTGCTAGAGTGGGCGGGAGCTCTGGGGCCAACGTCCTGACTTTC. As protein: CSARVGGSSGANVLTF.

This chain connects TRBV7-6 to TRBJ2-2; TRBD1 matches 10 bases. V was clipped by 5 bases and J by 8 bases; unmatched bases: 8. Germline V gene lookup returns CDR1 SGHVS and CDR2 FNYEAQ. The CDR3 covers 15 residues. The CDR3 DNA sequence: TGTGCCAGCAGCCCCCAGGGACAGGGGTCGGGGGAGCTGTTTTTT. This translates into CASSPQGQGSGELFF.

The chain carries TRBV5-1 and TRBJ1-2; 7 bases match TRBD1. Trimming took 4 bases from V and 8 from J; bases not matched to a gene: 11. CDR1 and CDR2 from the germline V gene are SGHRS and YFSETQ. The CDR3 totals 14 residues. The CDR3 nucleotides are TGCGCCAGCAGCCTCGACCAGGGGGTTGGCGGCTACACCTTC. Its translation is CASSLDQGVGGYTF. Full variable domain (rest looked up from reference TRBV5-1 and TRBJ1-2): KAGVTQTPRYLIKTRGQQVTLSCSPISGHRSVSWYQQTPGQGLQFLFEYFSETQRNKGNFPGRFSGRQFSNSRSEMNVSTLELGDSALYLCASSLDQGVGGYTFGSGTRLTVV.

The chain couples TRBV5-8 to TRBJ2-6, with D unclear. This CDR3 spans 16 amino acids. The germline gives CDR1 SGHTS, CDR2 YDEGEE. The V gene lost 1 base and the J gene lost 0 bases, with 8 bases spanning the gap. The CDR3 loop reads CASSLLSASGANVLTF. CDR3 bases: TGTGCCAGCAGCTTGCTATCGGCCTCTGGGGCCAACGTCCTGACTTTC.